A selection of T cell receptor beta chains follows, all from one sample in a study of monozygotic twins with inflammatory bowel disease. TCRdb re-called the 5' RACE reads; every CDR3 protein appears as one record, without DNA. The sample table sets out 300,000 to 400,000 distinct CDR3 sequences. Specimen: blood. These receptors all come from a human donor with ulcerative colitis or Crohn's disease, or a healthy co-twin of an affected twin (not recorded which). Both conserved end residues are part of each CDR3. Each record gives: J gene, V gene, CDR3 protein.

J: TRBJ2-2
V: TRBV29-1
CDR3: CSASVHGELFF

J: TRBJ2-1
V: TRBV19
CDR3: CASSIRDTSYNEQFF

J: TRBJ2-7
V: TRBV6-1
CDR3: CASSPGQRGLEQYF

J: TRBJ1-1
V: TRBV30
CDR3: CAWSVRRSLGTEAFF

J: TRBJ1-5
V: TRBV19
CDR3: CASSGGWGQPQHF

J: TRBJ1-1
V: TRBV5-1
CDR3: CASSYDSSGAEAFF

J: TRBJ2-1
V: TRBV5-1
CDR3: CASSLRGGNPYNEQFF

J: TRBJ1-2
V: TRBV4-2
CDR3: CASSHLEGRPNYGYTF

J: TRBJ2-2
V: TRBV5-1
CDR3: CASSLVGGSDGELFF

J: TRBJ2-1
V: TRBV5-1
CDR3: CASSLTSGSINEQFF

J: TRBJ1-4
V: TRBV7-2
CDR3: CASSQGLRNEKLFF

J: TRBJ1-2
V: TRBV18
CDR3: CASSHRVEAQAYYGYTF

J: TRBJ2-1
V: TRBV5-1
CDR3: CASSFGGVGEQFF

J: TRBJ2-3
V: TRBV3-1
CDR3: CASSQVEGGTQYF

J: TRBJ2-5
V: TRBV20-1
CDR3: CSARGQVQFQETQYF

J: TRBJ1-6
V: TRBV4-3
CDR3: CASSQVAGGGNSPLHF

J: TRBJ2-5
V: TRBV5-1
CDR3: CASSSRDRGQETQYF

J: TRBJ2-1
V: TRBV5-5
CDR3: CASSSGGREGNEQFF

J: TRBJ2-3
V: TRBV7-9
CDR3: CASSGGGDFTTDTQYF

J: TRBJ2-7
V: TRBV24-1
CDR3: CATGDGGPYEQYF

J: TRBJ2-4
V: TRBV27
CDR3: CASRNIRGQGKNIQYF

J: TRBJ2-2
V: TRBV7-8
CDR3: CASSSQELVSTGELFF

J: TRBJ1-1
V: TRBV5-1
CDR3: CASSLEGDRGGGTEAFF

J: TRBJ2-7
V: TRBV6-5
CDR3: CASSYSSSRFYEQYF

J: TRBJ2-1
V: TRBV15
CDR3: CATSRGPSSYNEQFF

J: TRBJ2-3
V: TRBV10-3
CDR3: CAISESGYVSADTQYF

J: TRBJ2-1
V: TRBV28
CDR3: CASSWGREQFF

J: TRBJ2-7
V: TRBV30
CDR3: CAWNDAGSLYEQYF

J: TRBJ1-2
V: TRBV5-1
CDR3: CASSSDSLANYGYTF

J: TRBJ2-7
V: TRBV10-3
CDR3: CAIRPEQGTPSYEQYF

J: TRBJ1-1
V: TRBV4-1
CDR3: CASSQVLQNTEAFF

J: TRBJ2-3
V: TRBV5-1
CDR3: CASSLKGQNPTSTDTQYF

J: TRBJ2-7
V: TRBV28
CDR3: CASSSSVGGVYEQYF

J: TRBJ1-2
V: TRBV29-1
CDR3: CSVEGPGGGRYGYTF

J: TRBJ2-3
V: TRBV6-2/TRBV6-3
CDR3: CASRKSGLGGSQYF

J: TRBJ2-3
V: TRBV5-1
CDR3: CASSVSGASTDTQYF

J: TRBJ2-7
V: TRBV29-1
CDR3: CSVLWGTQQYF

J: TRBJ1-2
V: TRBV19
CDR3: CASSPSILNYGYTF

J: TRBJ2-1
V: TRBV9
CDR3: CASSLTGLGNNEQFF

J: TRBJ1-1
V: TRBV5-6
CDR3: CASSLQGKAFF

J: TRBJ1-1
V: TRBV20-1
CDR3: CSARDRGRGLTEAFF

J: TRBJ2-6
V: TRBV27
CDR3: CASSSYGANVLTF

J: TRBJ2-1
V: TRBV28
CDR3: CASSLVGEYYNEQFF

J: TRBJ2-1
V: TRBV18
CDR3: CASSLSGTFNNEQFF

J: TRBJ2-5
V: TRBV6-5
CDR3: CASSNPYPISWGQETQYF

J: TRBJ1-4
V: TRBV21-1
CDR3: CASGLYEKLFF

J: TRBJ1-5
V: TRBV7-9
CDR3: CASSLSGAGSQHF

J: TRBJ2-2
V: TRBV10-3
CDR3: CATRGPSGIFGGELFF

J: TRBJ1-6
V: TRBV4-1
CDR3: CASSQVESPLHF

J: TRBJ1-6
V: TRBV6-2/TRBV6-3
CDR3: CASSYNRLGTGSPLHF

J: TRBJ2-5
V: TRBV7-6
CDR3: CASSLAPGEETQYF

J: TRBJ2-2
V: TRBV10-3
CDR3: CAISDQDRGRRGTGELFF

J: TRBJ1-2
V: TRBV20-1
CDR3: CSVQGGGYGYTF

J: TRBJ2-2
V: TRBV5-1
CDR3: CASSPTGQNTGELFF

J: TRBJ1-6
V: TRBV20-1
CDR3: CSAQTGGVNSPLHF

J: TRBJ1-2
V: TRBV6-1
CDR3: CASRVTGTANYGYTF

J: TRBJ2-7
V: TRBV7-2
CDR3: CASSLEAGASYEQYF